This T cell receptor beta chain was recorded in a study of blood T cells in healthy people across ages. Overall study context: Per two T cells, template switching captured roughly one barcoded beta molecule. Study observations and caveats: Strongly correlated with naive T cell percentage was TCR beta diversity. The unknown donor CMV status may have confounded expanded clonotype changes.

V lost 4 bases, J lost 0 bases, and 10 bases lay in between. The germline gives CDR1 MGHRA, CDR2 YSYEKL. The CDR3 covers 15 residues. A sample-barcoded 5' primer and a J-beta primer mix were used in a second PCR of roughly 7 to 11 cycles. Samples each returned at least 2.5 million CDR3-containing paired-end reads. Using its own MiXCR run on the 5' RACE reads, TCRdb lists one record per CDR3 protein. The repertoire holds about 900,000 distinct CDR3 sequences, 48% seen once, with about an eighth in the top ten. This clonotype turned up a few times. The antigen remains unidentified. The V gene is TRBV4-1, the J gene TRBJ2-1; D call uncertain. The sample comprised blood. This sequence originates from a man aged 25 to 45 in good health. The CDR3 loop is CASSPQEVSYNEQFF. The CDR3 nucleotides are TGCGCCAGCAGCCCCCAGGAAGTCTCCTACAATGAGCAGTTCTTC.